Presented here are 21 T cell receptor beta chains from one specimen sequenced in a study of shared clonotypes between healthy human individuals. The repertoire was sequenced with immunoSEQ multiplex PCR; TCRdb's copy has only in-frame clones and lacks some. The table records 1.4 million or so clones, approximately 98.5% of them present only once. The source material was naive CD4+ T cells sorted from blood. Subset indicated: CD45RA+ positively selected. Receptors were obtained from a man aged 25-45 years in good health.

J is TRBJ2-7 and V is TRBV5-3, with D possibly TRBD2 on 5 matching bases. TRBV5-3 is marked as an open reading frame, function uncertain. This CDR3 region has 10 residues. Trimming left V 8 bases short and J 5 bases short, with 8 bases between. The CDR3 DNA follows: TGTGCCAGTTACGGGAACGAGCAGTACTTC. Its protein is CASYGNEQYF.

The gene calls are TRBV5-4 and TRBJ1-1; tentative D call: TRBD1 (5 bases). Deletions cut 3 bases from V and 3 bases from J, with 15 bases between. This CDR3 spans 15 amino acids. The germline V gene has CDR1 SGHNT and CDR2 YYREEE (reference sequence). CDR3 amino acids: CASSSRGGRDTEAFF. The CDR3 region has the DNA TGTGCCAGCAGCTCTAGGGGAGGGCGGGACACTGAAGCTTTCTTT.

The chain joins TRBV19 to TRBJ2-1, with 9 bases identical to TRBD2. With 3 bases clipped from V and 5 bases from J, the junction kept 5 bases outside the gene matches. The germline gives CDR1 LNHDA, CDR2 SQIVND (reference sequence). The CDR3 sequence is 15 residues long. The CDR3 sequence is CASSILAGAHNEQFF. As DNA, the CDR3 is TGTGCCAGTAGTATTTTAGCGGGAGCGCACAATGAGCAGTTCTTC.

The CDR3 DNA follows: TGTGCCAGCAGGTCTAGCGGGAGTCGGAATGAGCAGTTCTTC. Translating gives CASRSSGSRNEQFF. The chain is built from TRBV28 and TRBJ2-1; 10 nucleotides match TRBD2. V trimming: 6 bases; J trimming: 7 bases; junction bases outside the gene matches: 6. Germline-derived CDR1 and CDR2 are MDHEN and SYDVKM. This CDR3 spans 14 amino acids.

In regard to this clone: The junction differs from germline at one of its ends, possibly a read error. The rearrangement joins TRBV15 to TRBJ2-1, with 15 positions matching TRBD2. Per germline, CDR1 LNHNV and CDR2 YYDKDF (reference sequence). This CDR3 is 14 amino acids long. The CDR3 reads CATSLGGGTSGRLF. CDR3 nucleotide sequence: TGTGCCACCAGCTTAGGGGGCGGGACTAGCGGGAGGCTCTTC. The full variable domain, in which reference TRBV15 and TRBJ2-1 provide the parts outside the CDR3, is DAMVIQNPRYQVTQFGKPVTLSCSQTLNHNVMYWYQQKSSQAPKLLFHYYDKDFNNEADTPDNFQSRRPNTSFCFLDIRSPGLGDTAMYLCATSLGGGTSGRLFGPGTRLTVL.

The chain has TRBV7-6 and TRBJ2-3; D gene uncertain. The CDR3 runs 18 residues. CDR1 is SGHVS and CDR2 is FNYEAQ in the germline V gene. Trimming shortened V by 0 bases and J by 3 bases, and 19 bases separated the two germline ends. CDR3 nucleotide sequence: TGTGCCAGCAGCTTAGCGCGTTACAGACGAAGTAGTACAGATACGCAGTATTTT. It is translated as CASSLARYRRSSTDTQYF.

The V call is TRBV14, the J call TRBJ1-1; D not resolved. Germline V gene sequence: CDR1 SGHDN, CDR2 FVKESK. The V gene lost 4 bases and the J gene lost 1 base, with 19 bases spanning the gap. The CDR3 is 17 residues long. The CDR3 DNA sequence: TGTGCCAGCAGCCTGATGCCACTAGCCCTAGCGAACACTGAAGCTTTCTTT. It yields the protein CASSLMPLALANTEAFF.

The J gene is TRBJ2-1, the V gene TRBV5-4; 10 bases agree with TRBD2. The germline gives CDR1 SGHNT, CDR2 YYREEE (reference sequence). The ends lost 4 bases at V and 7 bases at J; junction bases unmatched: 11. The CDR3 contains 16 residues. The CDR3 region is CASSPKGLARINEQFF. The CDR3 bases are TGTGCCAGCAGCCCCAAGGGACTAGCGAGAATTAATGAGCAGTTCTTC.

The table lists this clone with a count of one. The genes are TRBV19 and TRBJ2-1; TRBD2 matches 12 bases. Germline lookup yields CDR1 LNHDA and CDR2 SQIVND (reference sequence). Trimming at V came to 4 bases and at J to 8 bases, leaving 12 bases not matched to a gene. There are 17 residues in the CDR3. The CDR3 DNA sequence: TGTGCCAGTAGTACCCTCGGGACTAGCGGGCTACGGGATGAGCAGTTCTTC. This codes for CASSTLGTSGLRDEQFF.

The rearrangement uses TRBV7-9 and TRBJ2-6, with a tentative D call TRBD2 (6 bases). Germline assignment: CDR1 SEHNR and CDR2 FQNEAQ (reference sequence). This CDR3 has 17 residues. V lost 5 bases, J lost 0 bases, and 14 bases lay in between. The CDR3 DNA reads TGTGCCAGCAGCCCCCGGGACTTCCCCTCTGGGGCCAACGTCCTGACTTTC. Residues: CASSPRDFPSGANVLTF.

As for this clone: Distinct nucleotide sequences in the sample also encode this CDR3. The rearrangement uses TRBV5-1 and TRBJ2-5, with TRBD2 identical over 13 bases. Trimming took 4 bases from V and 4 from J; bases not matched to a gene: 4. This CDR3 region has 15 residues. Germline CDR1 reads SGHRS; CDR2 reads YFSETQ. CDR3 region: CASSPGLAGAETQYF. In DNA, the CDR3 is TGCGCCAGCAGCCCTGGACTAGCGGGAGCAGAGACCCAGTACTTC.

The chain joins TRBV5-1 to TRBJ1-2; D remains unclear. The CDR3 has 18 amino acids. Trimming took 0 bases from V and 1 from J, leaving 19 bases between them. Germline values: CDR1 SGHRS, CDR2 YFSETQ. CDR3 DNA sequence: TGCGCCAGCAGCTTGGACAGTCGGGCAGGAGGTAGTAACTATGGCTACACCTTC. Protein sequence: CASSLDSRAGGSNYGYTF.

CDR3 in DNA: TGTGCCAGTAGTGGGGGACTACCGACCTACGAGCAGTACTTC. Protein: CASSGGLPTYEQYF. V gene TRBV19 combines with J gene TRBJ2-7, with TRBD2 matching 7 bases. The CDR3 extends over 14 amino acids. Trimming at V came to 5 bases and at J to 2 bases, leaving 6 bases not matched to a gene. Per the germline V gene, CDR1 is LNHDA and CDR2 is SQIVND (reference sequence).

The rearrangement uses TRBV2 and TRBJ2-7; D is possibly TRBD1 (5 bases). CDR1 SNHLY and CDR2 FYNNEI come from the germline V gene. V lost 4 bases to trimming and J lost 3 bases, with 19 bases between them. The CDR3 is 16 amino acids. In DNA form, the CDR3 reads TGTGCCAGCAGTGTACGGCCGCAGGGCAGGGACTACGAGCAGTACTTC. It yields the protein CASSVRPQGRDYEQYF. Complete variable domain (other parts from reference TRBV2 and TRBJ2-7): EPEVTQTPSHQVTQMGQEVILRCVPISNHLYFYWYRQILGQKVEFLVSFYNNEISEKSEIFDDQFSVERPDGSNFTLKIRSTKLEDSAMYFCASSVRPQGRDYEQYFGPGTRLTVT.

Worth noting for this clone: Other DNA sequences within the sample encode an identical CDR3. The CDR3 here is CAWSVLAGGPGEQYF. The CDR3 DNA reads TGTGCCTGGAGTGTATTAGCGGGAGGGCCGGGTGAGCAGTACTTC. The V and J genes are TRBV30 and TRBJ2-7; 11 nucleotides agree with TRBD2. The length of the CDR3 is 15 residues. Unmatched junction bases numbered 8, after V lost 0 bases and J lost 7 bases. In germline, CDR1 is GTSNPN, CDR2 SVGIG (reference sequence).

The chain links TRBV18 to TRBJ2-3; D tentatively fits TRBD1 or TRBD2 (5 bases each). The CDR3 extends over 16 amino acids. V shed 2 bases and J shed 4 bases, with 16 bases lying between them. Germline CDR1 reads KGHSH; CDR2 reads LQKENI. The CDR3 is CASSPRDHRFADTQYF. The CDR3 nucleotides are TGTGCCAGCTCACCAAGGGACCACCGTTTCGCAGATACGCAGTATTTT.

A single count supports this clone. The V call is TRBV5-1, the J call TRBJ2-3, with D unresolved. The CDR3 covers 15 residues. Germline V gene sequence: CDR1 SGHRS, CDR2 YFSETQ. V lost 4 bases and J 4 bases, leaving 16 bases between the germline ends. The CDR3 DNA is TGCGCCAGCAGCACCCTAGGTGCCAGCGCAGATACGCAGTATTTT. Its protein product is CASSTLGASADTQYF.

The rearrangement uses TRBV7-2 and TRBJ1-2, with a tentative D call TRBD1 (5 bases). The CDR3 has 18 residues. Trimming removed 5 bases at V and 4 bases at J, with 26 bases between. In germline, CDR1 is SGHTA, CDR2 FQGNSA. The chain's CDR3 is CASSPSRDGPWGGYGYTF. In DNA form, the CDR3 reads TGTGCCAGCAGCCCCTCCCGGGACGGCCCCTGGGGAGGCTATGGCTACACCTTC.

This sequence joins TRBV5-1 and TRBJ1-5; 9 bases map to TRBD1. CDR1 is SGHRS, CDR2 YFSETQ, per germline. The CDR3 loop spans 17 amino acids. V dropped 4 bases and J dropped 3; count of bases not matched to a gene: 11. The CDR3 protein is CASSPGTGTGSNQPQHF. The CDR3 nucleotides are TGCGCCAGCAGCCCCGGGACAGGGACAGGGTCCAATCAGCCCCAGCATTTT.

This clone appeared a single time. The CDR3 DNA sequence: TGTGCCAGCTCACCAAGGAAGACAAATAGCAATCAGCCCCAGCATTTT. Translated: CASSPRKTNSNQPQHF. V gene TRBV18 combines with J gene TRBJ1-5; D unclear. Germline V gene sequence: CDR1 KGHSH, CDR2 LQKENI. Trimming stripped 2 bases from V and 0 bases from J, with 11 bases between. The CDR3 has 16 amino acids.

The chain is built from TRBV5-1 and TRBJ2-5, with D possibly being TRBD1 (7 bases). There are 13 residues in the CDR3. Trimming took 5 bases from V and 2 from J, leaving 10 bases between them. Per the germline V gene, CDR1 is SGHRS and CDR2 is YFSETQ. The CDR3 nucleotides read TGCGCCAGCAGGGAGGGACAGCAAGAGACCCAGTACTTC. Its protein is CASREGQQETQYF.